The present TCR beta chain was sequenced within a study of beta chain features in type 1 diabetes. The V gene's germline CDR1 is LGHNA and CDR2 YSLEER. V was pared by 3 bases and J by 6 bases, with 2 bases of the junction left unmatched. This CDR3 contains 15 residues. This clone showed up just a few times. Its antigen remains unidentified. The isolated RNA, all of it, was reverse transcribed, so expressed TCRB transcripts were what got sequenced. Clones were read by immunoSEQ multiplex PCR, and TCRdb kept only the in-frame ones, dropping some. The sample lists fewer than 200,000 clones, under 9.5% occurring once. Study-level findings and limits: The analysis here could not establish whether HLA type shapes TCRB rearrangement.

The rearrangement links TRBV4-3 to TRBJ2-2; 12 positions agree with TRBD2. Sequencing was carried out using central memory CD4+ T cells from blood. This clonotype originated in a man aged 18 to 30 in good health. This CDR3 is CASSHGLAGSGELFF. CDR3 nucleotide sequence: TGCGCCAGCAGCCACGGACTAGCGGGGTCCGGGGAGCTGTTTTTT.